This T cell receptor beta chain was documented in a study of T-cell memory formation after mild COVID-19. Study-wide results and limits: Clones from the second wave (peaking day 37) had unconfirmed SARS-CoV-2 specificity.

The CDR3 loop spans 12 amino acids. V shed 10 bases and J 8 bases; nucleotides not matched to a gene: 4. A single record per CDR3 protein comes from TCRdb applying MiXCR to the 5' RACE reads. The sample lists 250,000 or so distinct CDR3 sequences; 15% to 20% were seen once. This clonotype appeared a few times. Its specificity is not known. The chain recombines TRBV12-3 or TRBV12-4 with TRBJ2-1; 11 positions agree with TRBD2. What was sequenced was PBMCs or a T cell subset sorted from them (not recorded which). This receptor was obtained from a young man who had mild COVID-19 (a few samples of this study predate the infection). Cell type and time point are not known. The CDR3 DNA follows: TGTGCCATAGCGGGGGGGCAAGATGAGCAGTTCTTC. Its translation: CAIAGGQDEQFF.